The present T cell receptor beta chain was sequenced within a study of blood T cell repertoires in COVID-19. Profiled with immunoSEQ multiplex PCR; TCRdb holds only in-frame clones, not every one. This table has some 150,000 clones, around 83% appearing once. There are 15 residues in the CDR3. Trimming stripped 5 bases from V and 0 bases from J, with 12 bases between. Germline values: CDR1 MNHNY, CDR2 SVGAGI (reference sequence). The sequence was collected from a woman between 55 and 75 years old with COVID-19, enrolled during active disease. The specimen was peripheral blood. The chain links TRBV6-6 to TRBJ2-3; tentatively, D is TRBD1 (6 bases). The DNA of the CDR3 is TGTGCCAGCAGTACACAGGGAGCTAGCACAGATACGCAGTATTTT. It encodes CASSTQGASTDTQYF.